This note documents a single T cell receptor beta chain sequence. The antigen remains unidentified. The CDR3 spans 15 residues. The ends were cut back, 1 base at V and 1 base at J, with 10 bases in the middle. Germline loops: CDR1 SGDLS, CDR2 YYNGEE. The data stem from a study of T cell repertoires in cytomegalovirus infection. At the level of the study: Public TCR beta signatures provided an indication of both CMV infection and a matching HLA type. Broader study findings: Frequencies of public TCR beta families were cumulated, and this identified carriers of CMV plus the relevant HLA. Dominant in the ex vivo response were TCR beta clonotypes restricted by HLA-C and specific for CMV.

MiXCR was run by TCRdb on the reads, yielding one entry per CDR3 protein. Seen here are approximately 500,000 distinct CDR3 sequences, about 17% observed once, and the top ten hold 20% to 30%. Sequencing used CD8+ T cells from PBMCs. The source of this sequence is a human donor in good health (CMV status not recorded). Some clones in this sample may be carry-over from other donors' samples. This rearrangement joins TRBV9 to TRBJ2-3; D is uncertain. CDR3 DNA: TGTGCCAGCAGCGTACTGGGTCAGGGCACAGATACGCAGTATTTT. Its translation: CASSVLGQGTDTQYF.